A selection of T cell receptor beta chains follows, all from one sample in a study of T cell changes during pregnancy in multiple sclerosis. The assay was immunoSEQ multiplex PCR, and TCRdb's table has in-frame clones only and misses some. The sample lists 35,000 to 45,000 clones; almost 90% were seen once. The sequencing here drew on peripheral blood, taken in the second trimester of pregnancy. These receptors came from a female donor in good health, enrolled as a control in a pregnancy study. CDR3s include the opening cysteine and the closing phenylalanine or tryptophan. The D gene is left open where the match is weak. The size entry is marked missing in some rows and otherwise reads once, few, many or a size class.

d_call,v_call,j_call,clone_size,cdr3_aa,cdr3_nt
TRBD1,TRBV7-9,TRBJ1-2,.,CASSLGGTGGPTRYGYTF,TGTGCCAGCAGCTTAGGGGGCACAGGGGGCCCTACTCGCTATGGCTACACCTTC
.,TRBV7-2,TRBJ2-5,.,CASSLLVPPGETQYF,TGTGCCAGCAGCTTACTAGTCCCCCCTGGGGAGACCCAGTACTTC
TRBD2,TRBV5-1,TRBJ2-3,.,CASSRSGRSADTQYF,TGCGCCAGCAGCCGTAGCGGGAGAAGTGCAGATACGCAGTATTTT
TRBD1,TRBV18,TRBJ2-7,.,CASSPPTGGTGVYEQYF,TGTGCCAGCTCACCACCAACCGGCGGGACAGGGGTATACGAGCAGTACTTC
TRBD1,TRBV29-1,TRBJ1-1,.,CSVARQGVWNTEAFF,TGCAGCGTCGCTAGGCAGGGGGTTTGGAACACTGAAGCTTTCTTT
TRBD1,TRBV7-8,TRBJ2-2,.,CASSYNAGQGDLNTGELFF,TGTGCCAGCAGCTACAACGCGGGACAGGGTGACCTGAACACCGGGGAGCTGTTTTTT
.,TRBV30,TRBJ1-2,.,CAWSVGPAHGYTF,TGTGCCTGGAGTGTTGGGCCGGCCCATGGCTACACCTTC
.,TRBV27,TRBJ1-1,.,CASSFLGHLNTEAFF,TGTGCCAGCAGTTTTTTGGGCCATCTGAACACTGAAGCTTTCTTT
TRBD1,TRBV7-8,TRBJ1-5,.,CASSLAGQGGQPQHF,TGTGCCAGCAGCTTAGCGGGACAGGGAGGGCAGCCCCAGCATTTT
.,TRBV27,TRBJ1-1,.,CASRKQEGRTEAFF,TGTGCCAGCAGGAAACAAGAAGGGAGGACTGAAGCTTTCTTT
TRBD1,TRBV6-1,TRBJ1-2,.,CASREDRVYYGYTF,TGTGCCAGCAGAGAAGACAGGGTGTACTATGGCTACACCTTC
.,TRBV5-5,TRBJ2-1,.,CASSLFRVSYNEQFF,TGTGCCAGCAGCTTGTTTCGGGTATCCTACAATGAGCAGTTCTTC
.,TRBV5-4,TRBJ2-5,.,CASSLGGLAETQYF,TGTGCCAGCAGCTTGGGAGGCTTAGCGGAGACCCAGTACTTC
TRBD1,TRBV18,TRBJ2-1,once,CASSPPGTAAYNEQFF,TGTGCCAGCTCACCACCCGGGACAGCCGCCTACAATGAGCAGTTCTTC
.,TRBV6-5,TRBJ2-7,.,CASSPDGGGSYEQYF,TGTGCCAGCAGCCCCGACGGGGGAGGCTCCTACGAGCAGTACTTC
.,TRBV10-1,TRBJ1-5,.,CASSETRAREQPQHF,TGCGCCAGCAGTGAGACCAGGGCTAGGGAACAGCCCCAGCATTTT
TRBD1,TRBV30,TRBJ1-2,.,CAWGATGYGYTF,TGTGCCTGGGGAGCGACAGGGTATGGCTACACCTTC
TRBD1,TRBV7-8,TRBJ2-2,.,CASSLVAGRGLTGELFF,TGTGCCAGCAGCTTAGTCGCCGGCAGGGGGCTTACCGGGGAGCTGTTTTTT
TRBD2,TRBV2,TRBJ2-5,once,CASSPRLALQETQYF,TGTGCCAGCAGTCCCAGACTAGCCCTGCAAGAGACCCAGTACTTC
.,TRBV6-5,TRBJ1-1,.,CASSPKTYGNTEAFF,TGTGCCAGCAGTCCTAAGACATATGGGAACACTGAAGCTTTCTTT
TRBD1,TRBV6-1,TRBJ1-1,.,CASRTGGAFF,TGTGCCAGCAGAACAGGGGGAGCTTTCTTT
TRBD1,TRBV27,TRBJ1-1,.,CASTQGQGFTEAFF,TGTGCCAGCACCCAGGGACAGGGGTTCACTGAAGCTTTCTTT
.,TRBV7-9,TRBJ2-1,.,CASSLRGTNDEQFF,TGTGCCAGCAGTTTACGAGGGACAAATGATGAGCAGTTCTTC
.,TRBV18,TRBJ2-7,.,CASSPPHRKDEQYF,TGTGCCAGCTCACCACCACACAGGAAGGACGAGCAGTACTTC